Listed here is a single T cell receptor (beta chain). Its antigen is as yet unknown. This CDR3 comprises 14 residues. CDR1 and CDR2 (germline): GTSNPN, SVGIG (reference sequence). Trimming removed 2 bases from V and 0 bases from J, with 8 bases in between. With the ViraFEST assay, the study expanded antigen-specific CD4+ T cells using viral peptide pools, then sequenced them. The culture ran for approximately 10 days, and then CD4+ T cells were isolated. Two doses of BNT162b2 or mRNA-1273 vaccine were administered to participants. Researchers reported culturing 2 million to 2.5 million PBMC in each well, adding 9 to 10 IU/ml IL-2 and 10 ug/ml peptides. The sample comes from a study of vaccination effects on CD4 cells after COVID-19. TCRdb's copy holds only in-frame clones and misses some; the assay was immunoSEQ multiplex PCR. The sample contains under 50,000 clones, just under 85% of which appear only once.

The starting material was CD4+ T cells from PBMCs cultured with HCoV-NL63 spike peptides, obtained after COVID-19 vaccination. J is TRBJ1-5 and V is TRBV30; no firm D call. The source is a human donor who received a COVID-19 vaccine. Some clones in this sample may be carry-over from other donors' samples. In DNA form, the CDR3 reads TGTGCCTGGAGTAGACCTATTAGCAATCAGCCCCAGCATTTT. It codes for CAWSRPISNQPQHF.